Here is one T cell receptor (beta chain) with its context. This clonotype has a handful of counts. Its antigen is not yet known. No clone much larger than this one lies a single base away; base qualities are absent. V loses 2 bases of germline sequence and J loses 4 bases, and the interval between the two ends is 14 bases. The CDR3 spans 15 residues, from the cysteine through the phenylalanine. Left in the record is the CDR3 DNA by itself, 45 bases read in frame from the first base. For CDR1 and CDR2, the germline V gene lists MDHEN and SYDVKM. The meaning of the sample's time point label: patch test 1, 2 weeks after DPC sensitization. The treatment or condition label, read with the paper, signifies: therapeutic diphenylcyclopropenone sensitization with weekly scalp DPC. At each patch-test visit, blood was drawn before the patch test was applied. Patients were eligible if aged 18 to 70, diagnosed with alopecia and judged suitable for DPC therapy, and pregnant patients were excluded. Unfractionated whole blood was collected in Tempus Blood RNA tubes, and total RNA was extracted from that blood.

The library was obtained by RACE. The listed sequencing device is NextSeq 500. During library preparation, unique molecular identifiers were attached to individual cDNA molecules so that TCRs could be counted in a quantitative, reproducible way. Each blood RNA sample was used to sequence both TCR alpha and TCR beta chains. As for the original processing: Samples had a median of approximately 93,000 TCRs, with a range from about 23,224 to 690,600. V, J and CDR3 annotation of the TCR reads was carried out using the Decombinator software suite. To make PS versus PT1 abundance plots, every sample was subsampled to the same number of TCRs (28,000). TCRs were defined as expanded if absent before sensitization and observed at least eight times at the 2-week time point. TCRdb reran the public reads through fastp at Q25 and MiXCR, keeping productive beta chains. Identical CDR3 proteins give one entry, which carries the most common genes and DNA. TCRdb's processing, not the authors' own work, is the source of the V and J calls. The sample profile shows about 120,000 distinct CDR3 sequences; roughly an eighth of them were found once. Together, the top ten hold approximately 1.4% of the sample.

The sample belongs to a study of human T cells and chemical hapten exposure listed by TCRdb under 2021. About the investigation overall: For sensitization, 2% DPC in acetone was applied to a roughly 2 cm by roughly 2 cm area of upper inner arm skin. Patients additionally received weekly therapeutic DPC doses to the scalp throughout the roughly 26-week study period. Patch testing was performed on the upper back with Finn chambers containing 0.01% DPC, and the patch tests were scored after 6 days according to International Contact Dermatitis Research Group standards. Most of the patients in the cohort were female, and the cohort covered alopecia areata with under or over 50% scalp involvement, alopecia totalis and alopecia universalis. Libraries were pooled for sequencing, and variation in per-sample TCR yields was attributed mainly to small differences in library volumes within the pool. In alopecia patients, the study followed how the peripheral blood TCR repertoire changed in vivo over primary and secondary sensitization to diphenylcyclopropenone (DPC), a hapten. Blood was sampled from patients pre-sensitization (week 0) and at 2, 6 and about 24 weeks after DPC sensitization. Around 29 alopecia patients provided blood for TCR sequencing at one to four time points (pre-sensitization, 2, 6 and 24 weeks).

What the authors observed across the whole study: A positive correlation was found between the number of PT1 expanded TCRs and patch test score, with significance reached at thresholds 8, 16 and 32 but not 4. Compared with pre-sensitization or healthy control sets, expanded TCRs formed significantly more large CDR3 similarity clusters, which is consistent with antigen-driven responses. Repeated subsampling changed both the strength of the expansion versus patch-test correlation and the threshold at which the correlation became significant. Alopecia, a presumed autoimmune disease, was present in all patients, so the immune response of the patients might differ from that of healthy individuals. DPC sensitization did not change the number of TCRs with a frequency above 1 in 1000, and there was no evidence of changes in global repertoire structure.

The material sequenced was whole blood, taken in connection with sensitization to the hapten diphenylcyclopropenone (DPC). The source of this sequence is a woman aged 45-65 years with alopecia areata. Some clones in this sample may be carry-over from other donors' samples. The V gene is TRBV28 and the J gene is TRBJ1-2; there is no confident call for the D gene. The CDR3 is CASSLTQGRLYGYTF. Read as DNA, the sequence is TGTGCCAGCAGTTTAACCCAAGGCCGCCTCTATGGCTACACCTTC.